The clone carrying this T cell receptor beta chain was counted only a few times. What it binds is unknown. The data stem from a study of T cells in localized non-small cell lung cancer. The V and J ends lost 5 bases and 8 bases, in that order; junction bases with no gene match: 12. Germline-derived CDR1 and CDR2 are MNHEY and SMNVEV (reference sequence). This CDR3 contains 17 residues. Clones were read by immunoSEQ multiplex PCR, and TCRdb kept only the in-frame ones, dropping some. The table has around 50,000 clones, roughly 89% seen once; the top ten hold 18%. Study results and limitations: There were a median around 57 of the top 100 tumor clones appearing in adjacent lung.

The specimen comprised peripheral blood, sampled before any cancer treatment. The sequence was obtained from a male donor older than 55 with stage III squamous cell lung carcinoma. The chain combines TRBV27 with TRBJ2-3; 14 bases map to TRBD2. The CDR3 sequence: CASSGPGLAGAGGTQYF. In nucleotides, the CDR3 is TGTGCCAGCAGTGGTCCGGGACTAGCGGGGGCGGGGGGTACGCAGTATTTT.